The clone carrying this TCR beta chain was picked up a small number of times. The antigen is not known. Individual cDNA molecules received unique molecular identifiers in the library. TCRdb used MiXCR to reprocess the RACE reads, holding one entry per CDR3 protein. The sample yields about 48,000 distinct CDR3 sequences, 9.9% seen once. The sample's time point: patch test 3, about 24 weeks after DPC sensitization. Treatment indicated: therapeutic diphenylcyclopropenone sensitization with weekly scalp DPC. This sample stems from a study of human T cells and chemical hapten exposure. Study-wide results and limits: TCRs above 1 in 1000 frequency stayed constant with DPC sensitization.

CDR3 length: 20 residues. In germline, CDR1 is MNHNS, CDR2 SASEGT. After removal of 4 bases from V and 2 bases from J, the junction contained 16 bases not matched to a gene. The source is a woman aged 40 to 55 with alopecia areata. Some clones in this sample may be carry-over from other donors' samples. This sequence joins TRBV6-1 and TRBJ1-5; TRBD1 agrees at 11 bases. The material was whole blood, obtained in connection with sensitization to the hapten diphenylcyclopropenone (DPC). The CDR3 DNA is TGTGCCAGCAGTGTCGGGACAGGGGGGCCAAAAGTGTTAGGCAATCAGCCCCAGCATTTT. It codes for CASSVGTGGPKVLGNQPQHF.